This passage covers 3 T cell receptor beta chains from one sample sequenced in a study of radiation and T cells in renal cell carcinoma. Time point defined: baseline pretreatment blood. Treatment here: 15 Gy SBRT to primary tumor, nephrectomy 4 weeks later. Assay: immunoSEQ multiplex PCR; the TCRdb copy retains only in-frame clones and omits some. In the table there are some 100,000 clones, 82% of which are singletons. The sample consisted of blood, taken from a patient whose treatment included radiotherapy and nephrectomy. These receptors came from a man in his 60s with renal cell carcinoma.

The J gene is TRBJ2-7, the V gene TRBV27; TRBD2 agrees at 7 bases. The junction had 8 bases not matched to a gene; V was cut back by 4 bases and J by 2 bases. The germline V gene has CDR1 MNHEY and CDR2 SMNVEV (reference sequence). CDR3 size: 15 residues. CDR3 sequence (DNA): TGTGCCAGCAGTTCCCTAGCGGACATGGCCTACGAGCAGTACTTC. Translating it yields CASSSLADMAYEQYF.

The chain carries TRBV5-6 and TRBJ2-7, with TRBD2 as a possible D gene (7 bases). Germline CDR1 SGHDT, CDR2 YYEEEE. Trimming took off 0 bases at V and 4 bases at J, with 20 bases between the two ends. The CDR3 length is 17 residues. CDR3 coding DNA: TGTGCCAGCAGCTTGGTTTCGCCGGGGGGCGGCCGATACGAGCAGTACTTC. Translation gives CASSLVSPGGGRYEQYF.

This clone was seen only once. The chain joins TRBV28 to TRBJ2-1, with TRBD1 matching 7 bases. Germline V gene lookup returns CDR1 MDHEN and CDR2 SYDVKM. The CDR3 loop spans 14 amino acids. V lost 7 bases and J lost 3; bases outside the gene matches: 6. DNA for the CDR3: TGTGCCAGCATCCACAGGGGCGACTACAATGAGCAGTTCTTC. It yields the protein CASIHRGDYNEQFF.